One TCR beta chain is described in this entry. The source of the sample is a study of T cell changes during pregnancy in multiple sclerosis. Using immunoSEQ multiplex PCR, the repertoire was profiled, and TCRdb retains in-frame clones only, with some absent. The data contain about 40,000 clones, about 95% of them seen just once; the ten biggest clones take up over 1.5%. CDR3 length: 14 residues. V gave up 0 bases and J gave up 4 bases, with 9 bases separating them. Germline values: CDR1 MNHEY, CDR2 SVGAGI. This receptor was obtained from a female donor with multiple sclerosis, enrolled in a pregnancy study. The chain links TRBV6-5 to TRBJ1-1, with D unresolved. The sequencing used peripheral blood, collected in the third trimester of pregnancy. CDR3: CASSYSKGVTEAFF. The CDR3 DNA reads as TGTGCCAGCAGTTACTCGAAAGGAGTCACTGAAGCTTTCTTT.